This TCR beta chain was identified in a study of radiation and T cells in renal cell carcinoma. The ends were cut back, 1 base at V and 4 bases at J, with 10 bases in the middle. The CDR3 consists of 14 residues. Germline-derived CDR1 and CDR2 are SGHAT and FQDESV (reference sequence). Time point here: baseline pretreatment blood. The treatment is: 15 Gy SBRT to primary tumor, nephrectomy 4 weeks later. The method was immunoSEQ multiplex PCR; TCRdb's version includes in-frame clones alone and lacks a portion of them. The repertoire holds roughly 130,000 clones, with 70% to 90% as singletons. The TCR was taken from a woman in her fifties or sixties with renal cell carcinoma. This specimen consisted of blood, obtained from a patient whose treatment included radiotherapy and nephrectomy. This chain connects TRBV11-1 to TRBJ1-2; D remains ambiguous. The CDR3 protein is CASSLVASPYGYTF. CDR3 DNA: TGTGCCAGCAGCTTAGTTGCAAGTCCCTATGGCTACACCTTC.